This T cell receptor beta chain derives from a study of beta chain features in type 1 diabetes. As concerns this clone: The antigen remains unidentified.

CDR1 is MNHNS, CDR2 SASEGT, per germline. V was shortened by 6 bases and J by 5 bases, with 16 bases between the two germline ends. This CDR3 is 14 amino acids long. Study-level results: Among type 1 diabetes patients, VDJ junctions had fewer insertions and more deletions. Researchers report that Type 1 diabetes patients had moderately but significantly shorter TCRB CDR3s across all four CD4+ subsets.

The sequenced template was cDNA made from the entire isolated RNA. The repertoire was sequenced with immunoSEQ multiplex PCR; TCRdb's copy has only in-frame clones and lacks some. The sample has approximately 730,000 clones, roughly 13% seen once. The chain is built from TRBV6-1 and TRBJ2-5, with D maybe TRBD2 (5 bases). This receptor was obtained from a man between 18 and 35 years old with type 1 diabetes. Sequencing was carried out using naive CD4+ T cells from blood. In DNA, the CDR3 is TGTGCCAGCAGCTCGTCGGCTAGCCGGGAGACCCAGTACTTC. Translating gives CASSSSASRETQYF.